This TCR beta chain stems from a study of OX40 agonist ivuxolimab in advanced cancers. Study-wide context: Of mixed ages from about 23 to 79 and averaging approximately 60 years, the group was over 80% male.

As regards this clone: The antigen remains unidentified.

Sequencing was performed with immunoSEQ multiplex PCR; in TCRdb, only in-frame clones are kept and a portion is missing. The table includes around 40,000 clones, 75% to 85% detected once. Study observations and caveats: Partial responders treated at 0.1-3.0 mg/kg exhibited clonal expansion among the lowest measured.

Germline CDR1 KGHSH, CDR2 LQKENI. The CDR3 contains 13 residues. With 2 bases removed from V and 0 bases from J, the gap between germline ends came to 5 bases. The chain has TRBV18 and TRBJ2-7; D unresolved. The material sequenced was CD4+ or CD8+ T cells sorted from blood, taken in a trial of the OX40 agonist ivuxolimab. The source of this sequence is an adult with an advanced solid tumor such as melanoma, head and neck, liver or kidney cancer. The CDR3 protein is CASSPMGSYEQYF. CDR3 sequence (DNA): TGTGCCAGCTCACCAATGGGCTCCTACGAGCAGTACTTC.